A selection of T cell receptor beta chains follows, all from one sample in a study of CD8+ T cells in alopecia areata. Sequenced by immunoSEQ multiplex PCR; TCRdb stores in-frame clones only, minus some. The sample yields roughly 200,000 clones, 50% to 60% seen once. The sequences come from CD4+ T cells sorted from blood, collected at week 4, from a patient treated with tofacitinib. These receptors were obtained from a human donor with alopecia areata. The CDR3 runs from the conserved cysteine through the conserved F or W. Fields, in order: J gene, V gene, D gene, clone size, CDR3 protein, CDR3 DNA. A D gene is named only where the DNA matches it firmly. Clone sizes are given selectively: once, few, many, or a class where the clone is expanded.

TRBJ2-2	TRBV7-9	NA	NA	CASSRSGNTGELFF	TGTGCCAGCAGCCGAAGCGGGAACACCGGGGAGCTGTTTTTT
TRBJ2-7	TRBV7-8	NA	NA	CASSPGTSSYEQYF	TGTGCCAGCAGCCCAGGGACATCCTCCTACGAGCAGTACTTC
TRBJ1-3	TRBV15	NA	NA	CATSRAVTGNTIYF	TGTGCCACCAGCAGAGCAGTCACTGGAAACACCATATATTTT
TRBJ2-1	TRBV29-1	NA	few	CSVTGTYNEQFF	TGCAGCGTGACAGGTACTTACAATGAGCAGTTCTTC
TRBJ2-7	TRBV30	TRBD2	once	CAWSAGLAGGSEQYF	TGTGCCTGGAGTGCGGGACTAGCGGGGGGGAGCGAGCAGTACTTC
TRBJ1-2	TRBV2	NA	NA	CASSEERGGGYTF	TGTGCCAGCAGTGAAGAGAGGGGAGGCGGCTACACCTTC
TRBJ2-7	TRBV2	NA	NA	CASNTGRNSYEQYF	TGTGCCAGCAACACAGGACGGAACTCCTACGAGCAGTACTTC
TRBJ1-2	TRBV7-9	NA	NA	CASSLQTLGYTF	TGTGCCAGCAGCTTACAGACTCTCGGCTACACCTTC
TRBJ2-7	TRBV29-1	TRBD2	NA	CSGGGRAYEQYF	TGCAGCGGGGGCGGGAGGGCCTACGAGCAGTACTTC
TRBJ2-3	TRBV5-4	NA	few	CASSLVGQGTDTQYF	TGTGCCAGCAGCTTGGTTGGGCAGGGCACAGATACGCAGTATTTT
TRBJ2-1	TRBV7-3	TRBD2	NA	CASSPSGRGGPEQFF	TGTGCCAGCAGCCCCTCCGGCCGGGGGGGCCCCGAGCAGTTCTTC
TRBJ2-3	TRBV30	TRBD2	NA	CAWAKRGGTDTQYF	TGTGCCTGGGCTAAGCGGGGAGGTACAGATACGCAGTATTTT
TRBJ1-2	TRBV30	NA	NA	CAWSYRVSTYGYTF	TGTGCCTGGAGTTACAGGGTTTCTACCTATGGCTACACCTTC
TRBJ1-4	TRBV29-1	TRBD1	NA	CSARDRGSNEKLFF	TGCAGCGCACGGGACAGGGGTTCGAATGAAAAACTGTTTTTT
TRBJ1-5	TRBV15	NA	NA	CATSRERAVGGPQHF	TGTGCCACCAGCAGAGAAAGGGCAGTGGGAGGGCCCCAGCATTTT
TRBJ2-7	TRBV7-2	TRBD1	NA	CASSLTGGSSEQYF	TGTGCCAGCAGCTTGACAGGGGGCAGCAGCGAGCAGTACTTC
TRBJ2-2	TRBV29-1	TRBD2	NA	CSVEVKPSGGPMNTGELFF	TGCAGCGTTGAAGTCAAGCCTAGCGGGGGGCCGATGAACACCGGGGAGCTGTTTTTT
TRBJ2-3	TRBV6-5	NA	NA	CASRGGSSDTQYF	TGTGCCAGCAGGGGGGGCAGTTCAGATACGCAGTATTTT
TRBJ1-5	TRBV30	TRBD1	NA	CAWSQQGNQPQHF	TGTGCCTGGAGTCAACAGGGGAATCAGCCCCAGCATTTT
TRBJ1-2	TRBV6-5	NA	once	CASRKGLVNGYTF	TGTGCCAGCAGAAAAGGGCTTGTTAATGGCTACACCTTC
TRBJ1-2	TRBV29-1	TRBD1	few	CSVVGQGAFYGYTF	TGCAGCGTTGTTGGACAGGGGGCTTTCTATGGCTACACCTTC
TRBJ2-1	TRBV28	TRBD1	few	CASSKGRTGDNEQFF	TGTGCCAGCTCCAAGGGCCGGACAGGGGACAATGAGCAGTTCTTC
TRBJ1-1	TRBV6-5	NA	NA	CASSLLSGGEAFF	TGTGCCAGCAGTTTGCTCTCAGGCGGTGAAGCTTTCTTT
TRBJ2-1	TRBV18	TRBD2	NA	CASSTTSGGLSQFF	TGTGCCAGCTCTACAACCAGCGGGGGGCTATCACAGTTCTTC
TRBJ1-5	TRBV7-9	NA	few	CASSLTENQPQHF	TGTGCCAGCAGCCTAACCGAAAATCAGCCCCAGCATTTT
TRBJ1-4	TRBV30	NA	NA	CAWSSGANEKLFF	TGTGCCTGGAGTTCGGGGGCGAATGAAAAACTGTTTTTT
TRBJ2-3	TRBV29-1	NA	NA	CIAFTDTQYF	TGCATTGCCTTCACAGATACGCAGTATTTT
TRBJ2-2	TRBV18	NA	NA	CASSLTSDTGELFF	TGTGCCAGCTCACTAACTTCGGACACCGGGGAGCTGTTTTTT
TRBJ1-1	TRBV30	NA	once	CAWSLLTGWFGAFF	TGTGCCTGGAGCTTACTTACAGGGTGGTTCGGAGCTTTCTTT
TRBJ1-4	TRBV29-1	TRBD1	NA	CSVAQRAGTGVFF	TGCAGCGTTGCGCAAAGGGCCGGGACAGGGGTGTTTTTT
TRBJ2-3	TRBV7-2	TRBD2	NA	CASSLSGVIDTQYF	TGTGCCAGCAGCTTAAGCGGGGTGATAGATACGCAGTATTTT
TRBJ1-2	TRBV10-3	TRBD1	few	CAISESGTVYYGYTF	TGTGCCATCAGTGAGTCAGGGACAGTCTACTATGGCTACACCTTC
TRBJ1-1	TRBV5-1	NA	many	CASRGTLGEKSEAFF	TGCGCCAGCCGCGGCACACTAGGGGAGAAGTCTGAAGCTTTCTTT
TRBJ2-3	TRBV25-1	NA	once	CASNPRGAGTDTQYF	TGTGCCAGCAACCCCAGGGGGGCCGGTACAGATACGCAGTATTTT
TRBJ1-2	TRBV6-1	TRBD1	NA	CASSETRTGLRDGYTF	TGTGCCAGCAGTGAAACCAGGACAGGGCTAAGGGATGGCTACACCTTC
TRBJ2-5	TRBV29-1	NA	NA	CSVWVQETQYF	TGCAGCGTTTGGGTACAAGAGACCCAGTACTTC
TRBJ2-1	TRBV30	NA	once	CAWSVPNEQFF	TGTGCCTGGAGTGTCCCTAATGAGCAGTTCTTC
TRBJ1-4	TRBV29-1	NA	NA	CSVGWGNGEKLFF	TGCAGCGTTGGTTGGGGTAATGGGGAAAAACTGTTTTTT
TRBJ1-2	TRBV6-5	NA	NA	CASSSRGVDGYTF	TGTGCCAGCAGTTCCAGGGGCGTGGATGGCTACACCTTC
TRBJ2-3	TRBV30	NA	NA	CAWSPLRTAGESDTQYF	TGTGCCTGGAGTCCTCTAAGGACCGCCGGGGAGTCAGATACGCAGTATTTT
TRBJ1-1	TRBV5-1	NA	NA	CASSRDPFGPEAFF	TGCGCCAGCAGCCGTGACCCCTTCGGCCCTGAAGCTTTCTTT